This entry concerns a single T cell receptor beta chain. The data belong to a study of T cells in localized non-small cell lung cancer. Sequencing was performed with immunoSEQ multiplex PCR; in TCRdb, only in-frame clones are kept and a portion is missing. In the table there are roughly 38,000 clones, more than 85% of which are singletons. The germline V gene encodes CDR1 SGHNT and CDR2 YYREEE (reference sequence). The V end was cut by 4 bases, the J end by 4 bases, with 14 bases between. The CDR3 is made up of 14 amino acids. Specimen: peripheral blood, collected before any cancer treatment. This chain connects TRBV5-4 to TRBJ1-2, with D possibly being TRBD1 (5 bases). This receptor was obtained from a man aged 18-55 years with stage I lung adenocarcinoma. The CDR3 region has the DNA TGTGCCAGCAGCCTCACGCAGGGAACCTATGGCTACACCTTC. Its protein is CASSLTQGTYGYTF.